A selection of T cell receptor beta chains follows, all from one sample in a study of blood T cell repertoires in COVID-19. Sequencing was performed with immunoSEQ multiplex PCR; in TCRdb, only in-frame clones are kept and a portion is missing. The table has some 220,000 clones, 84% seen once; the top ten hold around 18%. The sample consisted of peripheral blood. The source is a woman aged 80 or older with active or convalescent COVID-19. Both conserved end residues are part of each CDR3. A D gene is named only where the DNA matches it firmly. Expanded clones are given a class, and other clones once, few, many or no size at all.

TRBV7-3	NA	TRBD1	TRBJ2-3	TGTGCCAGCAGCACCCGGACAGGGGGCGTCGGAGATACGCAGTATTTT	CASSTRTGGVGDTQYF
TRBV29-1	NA	TRBD1	TRBJ1-1	TGCAGCGTCGGACAGGGGCTTAACACTGAAGCTTTCTTT	CSVGQGLNTEAFF
TRBV25-1	NA	TRBD1	TRBJ1-2	TGTGCCAGCAGCCTTTCCGGGACAGTCTATGGCTACACCTTC	CASSLSGTVYGYTF
TRBV13	NA	NA	TRBJ2-3	TGTGCCAGCAGCCAGGGTGGTACCTTCACAGATACGCAGTATTTT	CASSQGGTFTDTQYF
TRBV6-2/TRBV6-3	NA	TRBD1	TRBJ1-5	TGTGCCAGCAGTTACTGGACAGGGGTTAGCCAGCCCCAGCATTTT	CASSYWTGVSQPQHF
TRBV5-4	NA	NA	TRBJ1-4	TGTGCCAGCAGCTTGGAACTAGGGAATGAAAAACTGTTTTTT	CASSLELGNEKLFF
TRBV2	NA	TRBD2	TRBJ2-2	TGTGCCAGCAGTGGATCTAGCGGGAGGGTCACCGGGGAGCTGTTTTTT	CASSGSSGRVTGELFF
TRBV19	NA	TRBD2	TRBJ2-1	TGTGCCAGTAGTATAGGGGTTCCCAGCGGGAGGGCTAAATACAATGAGCAGTTCTTC	CASSIGVPSGRAKYNEQFF
TRBV5-4	NA	TRBD2	TRBJ2-1	TGTGCCAGCAGCTTATTACTAGCGGTAGGGGTTAATGAGCAGTTCTTC	CASSLLLAVGVNEQFF
TRBV5-1	NA	NA	TRBJ2-1	TGCGCCAGCAGCTCTAGCTCCTACAATGAGCAGTTCTTC	CASSSSSYNEQFF
TRBV10-3	NA	TRBD1	TRBJ1-5	TGTGCCATCAGTGAGTCAGCCGGGACAGGGAGTCAGCCCCAGCATTTT	CAISESAGTGSQPQHF
TRBV25-1	NA	TRBD2	TRBJ2-3	TGTGCCAGCAGTGAACGGGGGGGTGGCACAGATACGCAGTATTTT	CASSERGGGTDTQYF
TRBV11-2	NA	TRBD1	TRBJ1-1	TGTGCCAGCAGTCAAGGGGGCCGTACTGAAGCTTTCTTT	CASSQGGRTEAFF
TRBV5-5	NA	NA	TRBJ2-5	TGTGCCAGCAGCCTTCCTCCAGGGGACGAGACCCAGTACTTC	CASSLPPGDETQYF
TRBV6-5	NA	NA	TRBJ1-1	TGTGCCAGCAGAGAGGCCACTAGTTACACTGAAGCTTTCTTT	CASREATSYTEAFF
TRBV2	NA	NA	TRBJ2-7	TGTGCCAGCAGTCCGACCCAGGGCGAGCAGTACTTC	CASSPTQGEQYF
TRBV6-5	NA	NA	TRBJ1-2	TGTGCCAGCAGTAGACTCGCAGGGGCGCATTATGGCTACACCTTC	CASSRLAGAHYGYTF
TRBV28	NA	TRBD2	TRBJ2-2	TGTGCCAGCAAATTAGCGGGAGGTTCTGCGAACACCGGGGAGCTGTTTTTT	CASKLAGGSANTGELFF
TRBV18	NA	NA	TRBJ1-4	TGTGCCAGCTCACCAGGGCTTAATGAAAAACTGTTTTTT	CASSPGLNEKLFF
TRBV11-2	few	TRBD1	TRBJ1-2	TGTGCCAGCACCTTAGACAGGGATCCTGGCTACACCTTC	CASTLDRDPGYTF